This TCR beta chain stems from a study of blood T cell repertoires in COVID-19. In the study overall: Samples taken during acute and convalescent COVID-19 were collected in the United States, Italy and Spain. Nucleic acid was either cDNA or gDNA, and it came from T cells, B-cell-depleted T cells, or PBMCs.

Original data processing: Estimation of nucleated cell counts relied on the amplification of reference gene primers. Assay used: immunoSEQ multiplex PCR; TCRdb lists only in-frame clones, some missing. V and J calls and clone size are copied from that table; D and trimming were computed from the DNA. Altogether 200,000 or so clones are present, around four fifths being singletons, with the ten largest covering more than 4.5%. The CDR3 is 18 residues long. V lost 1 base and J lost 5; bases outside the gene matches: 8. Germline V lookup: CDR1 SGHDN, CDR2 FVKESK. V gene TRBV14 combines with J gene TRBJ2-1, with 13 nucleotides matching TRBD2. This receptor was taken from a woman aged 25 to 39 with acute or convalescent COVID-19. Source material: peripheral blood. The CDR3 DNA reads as TGTGCCAGCAGCCAAGTAGGGGCGGGACTAGCGGGACACAATGAGCAGTTCTTC. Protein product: CASSQVGAGLAGHNEQFF. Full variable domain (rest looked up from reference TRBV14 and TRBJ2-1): EAGVTQFPSHSVIEKGQTVTLRCDPISGHDNLYWYRRVMGKEIKFLLHFVKESKQDESGMPNNRFLAERTGGTYSTLKVQPAELEDSGVYFCASSQVGAGLAGHNEQFFGPGTRLTVL.